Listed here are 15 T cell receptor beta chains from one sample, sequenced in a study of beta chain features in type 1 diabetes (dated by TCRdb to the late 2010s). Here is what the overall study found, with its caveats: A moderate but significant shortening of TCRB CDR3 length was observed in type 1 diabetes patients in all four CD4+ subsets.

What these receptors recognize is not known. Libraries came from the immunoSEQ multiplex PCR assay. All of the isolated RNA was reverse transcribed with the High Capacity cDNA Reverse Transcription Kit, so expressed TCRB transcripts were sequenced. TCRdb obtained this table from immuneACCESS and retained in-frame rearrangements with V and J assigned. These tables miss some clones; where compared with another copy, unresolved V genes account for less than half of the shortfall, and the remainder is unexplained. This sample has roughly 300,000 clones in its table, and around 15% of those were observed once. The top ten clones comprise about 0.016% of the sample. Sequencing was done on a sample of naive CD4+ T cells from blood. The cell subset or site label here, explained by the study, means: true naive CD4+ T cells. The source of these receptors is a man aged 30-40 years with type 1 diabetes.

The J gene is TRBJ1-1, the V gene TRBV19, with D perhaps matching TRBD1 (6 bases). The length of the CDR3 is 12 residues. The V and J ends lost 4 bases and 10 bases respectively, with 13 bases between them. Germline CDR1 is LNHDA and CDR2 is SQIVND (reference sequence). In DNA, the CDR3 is TGTGCCAGTAGTAGACAGGAGTTGCCAGCTTTCTTT. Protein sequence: CASSRQELPAFF.

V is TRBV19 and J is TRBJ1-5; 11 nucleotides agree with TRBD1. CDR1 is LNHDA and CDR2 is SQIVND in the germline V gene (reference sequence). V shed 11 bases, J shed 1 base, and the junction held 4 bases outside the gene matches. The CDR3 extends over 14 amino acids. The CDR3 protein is CAAWDRGSNQPQHF. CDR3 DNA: TGTGCCGCCTGGGACAGGGGGAGCAATCAGCCCCAGCATTTT.

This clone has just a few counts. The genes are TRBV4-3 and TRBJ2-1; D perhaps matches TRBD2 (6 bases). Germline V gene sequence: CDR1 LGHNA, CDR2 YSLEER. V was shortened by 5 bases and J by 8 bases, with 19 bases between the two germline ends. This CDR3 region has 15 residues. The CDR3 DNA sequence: TGCGCCAGCAGCTCGACGGGACTTCGTGACCATGAGCAGTTCTTC. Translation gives CASSSTGLRDHEQFF.

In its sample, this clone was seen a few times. CDR3 bases: TGTGCCAGCACACGACAGGGAGACACTGAAGCTTTCTTT. Translating gives CASTRQGDTEAFF. The chain couples TRBV5-4 to TRBJ1-1, with TRBD1 identical over 7 bases. CDR3 size: 13 residues. V dropped 6 bases and J dropped 3; count of bases not matched to a gene: 5. The germline CDR1 and CDR2 sequences are SGHNT and YYREEE (reference sequence).

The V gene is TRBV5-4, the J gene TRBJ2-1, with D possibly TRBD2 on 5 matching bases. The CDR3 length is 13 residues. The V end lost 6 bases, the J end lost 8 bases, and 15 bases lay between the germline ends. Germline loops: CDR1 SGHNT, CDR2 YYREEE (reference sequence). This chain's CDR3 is CASKRLAVDEQFF. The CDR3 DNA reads TGTGCCAGCAAACGGCTAGCTGTCGATGAGCAGTTCTTC.

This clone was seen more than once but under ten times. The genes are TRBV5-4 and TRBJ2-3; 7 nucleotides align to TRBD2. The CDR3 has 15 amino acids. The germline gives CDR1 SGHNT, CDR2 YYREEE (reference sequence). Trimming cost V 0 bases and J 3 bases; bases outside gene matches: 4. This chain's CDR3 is CASSLGGRGTDTQYF. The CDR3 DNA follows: TGTGCCAGCAGCTTGGGCGGGAGAGGGACAGATACGCAGTATTTT. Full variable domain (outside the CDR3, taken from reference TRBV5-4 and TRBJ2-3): ETGVTQSPTHLIKTRGQQVTLRCSSQSGHNTVSWYQQALGQGPQFIFQYYREEENGRGNFPPRFSGLQFPNYSSELNVNALELDDSALYLCASSLGGRGTDTQYFGPGTRLTVL.

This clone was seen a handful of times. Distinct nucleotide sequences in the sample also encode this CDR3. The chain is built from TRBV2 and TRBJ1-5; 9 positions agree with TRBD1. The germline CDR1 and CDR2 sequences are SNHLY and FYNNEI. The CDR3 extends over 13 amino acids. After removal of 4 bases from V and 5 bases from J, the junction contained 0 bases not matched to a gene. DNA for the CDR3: TGTGCCAGCAGTGGGACAGGGGATCAGCCCCAGCATTTT. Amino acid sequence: CASSGTGDQPQHF.

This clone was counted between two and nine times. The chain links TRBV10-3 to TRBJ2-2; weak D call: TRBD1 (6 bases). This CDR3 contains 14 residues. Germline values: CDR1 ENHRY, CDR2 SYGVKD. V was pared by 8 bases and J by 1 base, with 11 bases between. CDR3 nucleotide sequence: TGTGCCATCTGCGAGACAGGGAACACCGGGGAGCTGTTTTTT. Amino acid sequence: CAICETGNTGELFF.

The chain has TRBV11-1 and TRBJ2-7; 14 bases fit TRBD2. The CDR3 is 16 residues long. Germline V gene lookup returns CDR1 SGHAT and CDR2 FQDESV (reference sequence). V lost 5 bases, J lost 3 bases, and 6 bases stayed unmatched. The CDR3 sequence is CASSKTGTSGSYEQYF. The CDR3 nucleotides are TGTGCCAGCAGCAAAACCGGGACTAGCGGGAGCTACGAGCAGTACTTC. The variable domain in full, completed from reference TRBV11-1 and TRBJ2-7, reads EAEVAQSPRYKITEKSQAVAFWCDPISGHATLYWYRQILGQGPELLVQFQDESVVDDSQLPKDRFSAERLKGVDSTLKIQPAELGDSAMYLCASSKTGTSGSYEQYFGPGTRLTVT.

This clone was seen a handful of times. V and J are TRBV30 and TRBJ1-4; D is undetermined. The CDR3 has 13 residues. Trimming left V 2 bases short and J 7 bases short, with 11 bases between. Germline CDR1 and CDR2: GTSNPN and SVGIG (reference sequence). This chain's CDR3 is CAWSREVLEKLFF. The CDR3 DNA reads TGTGCCTGGAGTAGGGAGGTCCTTGAAAAACTGTTTTTT.

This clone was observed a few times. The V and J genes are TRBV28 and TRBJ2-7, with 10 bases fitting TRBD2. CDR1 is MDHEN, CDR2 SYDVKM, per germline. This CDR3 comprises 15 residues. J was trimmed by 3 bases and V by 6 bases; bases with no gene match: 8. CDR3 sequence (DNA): TGTGCCAGCAGCCACGGGACTAGCGTTCGCTACGAGCAGTACTTC. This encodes CASSHGTSVRYEQYF.

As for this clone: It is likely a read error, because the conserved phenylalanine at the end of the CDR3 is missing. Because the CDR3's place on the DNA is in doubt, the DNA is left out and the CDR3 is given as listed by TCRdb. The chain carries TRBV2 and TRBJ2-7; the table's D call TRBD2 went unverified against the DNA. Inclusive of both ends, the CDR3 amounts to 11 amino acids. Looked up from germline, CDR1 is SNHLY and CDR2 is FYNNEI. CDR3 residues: CASSEVALAAL.

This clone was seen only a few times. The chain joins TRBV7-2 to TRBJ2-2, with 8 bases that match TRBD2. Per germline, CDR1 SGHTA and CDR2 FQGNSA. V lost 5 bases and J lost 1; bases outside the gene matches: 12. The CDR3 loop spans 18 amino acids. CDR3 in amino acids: CASSAPGGTSVNTGELFF. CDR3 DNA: TGTGCCAGCAGCGCCCCCGGAGGGACTAGTGTGAACACCGGGGAGCTGTTTTTT.

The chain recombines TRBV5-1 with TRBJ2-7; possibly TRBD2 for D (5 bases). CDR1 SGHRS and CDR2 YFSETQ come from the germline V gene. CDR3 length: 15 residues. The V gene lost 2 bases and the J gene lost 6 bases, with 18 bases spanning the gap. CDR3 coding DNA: TGCGCCAGCAGCTTTGAGATTTCGACTACGGGCGAGCAGTACTTC. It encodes CASSFEISTTGEQYF.

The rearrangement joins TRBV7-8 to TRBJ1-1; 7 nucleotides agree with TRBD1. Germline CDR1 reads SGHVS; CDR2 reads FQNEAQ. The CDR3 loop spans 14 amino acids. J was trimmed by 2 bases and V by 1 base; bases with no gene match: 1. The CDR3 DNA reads TGTGCCAGCAGCTTAGGACAGGGAAACACTGAAGCTTTCTTT. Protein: CASSLGQGNTEAFF.